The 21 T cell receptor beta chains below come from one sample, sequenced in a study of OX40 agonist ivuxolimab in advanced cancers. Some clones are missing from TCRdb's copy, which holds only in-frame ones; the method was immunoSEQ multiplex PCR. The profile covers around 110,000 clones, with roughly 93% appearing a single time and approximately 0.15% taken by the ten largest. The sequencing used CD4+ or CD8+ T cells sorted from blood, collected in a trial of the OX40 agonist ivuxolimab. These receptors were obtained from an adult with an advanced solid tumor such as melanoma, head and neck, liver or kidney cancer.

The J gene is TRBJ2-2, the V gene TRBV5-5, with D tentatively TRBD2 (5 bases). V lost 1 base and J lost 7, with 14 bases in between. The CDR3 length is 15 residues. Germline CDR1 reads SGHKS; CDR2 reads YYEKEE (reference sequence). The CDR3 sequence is CASSLRDSEDGELFF. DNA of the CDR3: TGTGCCAGCAGCTTGCGGGATTCAGAGGACGGGGAGCTGTTTTTT.

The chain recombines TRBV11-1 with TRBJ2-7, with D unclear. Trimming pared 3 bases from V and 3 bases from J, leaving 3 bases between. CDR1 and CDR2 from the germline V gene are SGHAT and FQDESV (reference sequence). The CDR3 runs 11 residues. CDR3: CASSFLYEQYF. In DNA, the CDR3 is TGTGCCAGCAGCTTTCTCTACGAGCAGTACTTC. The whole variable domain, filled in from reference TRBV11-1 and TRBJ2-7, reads EAEVAQSPRYKITEKSQAVAFWCDPISGHATLYWYRQILGQGPELLVQFQDESVVDDSQLPKDRFSAERLKGVDSTLKIQPAELGDSAMYLCASSFLYEQYFGPGTRLTVT.

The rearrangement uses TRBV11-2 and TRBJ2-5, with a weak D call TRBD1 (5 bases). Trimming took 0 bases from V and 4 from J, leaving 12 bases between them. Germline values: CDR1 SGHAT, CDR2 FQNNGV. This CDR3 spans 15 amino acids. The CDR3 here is CASSLDTGRAETQYF. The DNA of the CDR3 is TGTGCCAGCAGCTTAGATACGGGCAGGGCAGAGACCCAGTACTTC.

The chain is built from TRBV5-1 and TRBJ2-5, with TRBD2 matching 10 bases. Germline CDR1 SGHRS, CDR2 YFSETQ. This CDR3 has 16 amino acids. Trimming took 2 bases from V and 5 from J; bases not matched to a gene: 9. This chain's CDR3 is CASSFSSGRAHETQYF. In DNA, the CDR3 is TGCGCCAGCAGCTTCTCGAGCGGGAGGGCCCACGAGACCCAGTACTTC.

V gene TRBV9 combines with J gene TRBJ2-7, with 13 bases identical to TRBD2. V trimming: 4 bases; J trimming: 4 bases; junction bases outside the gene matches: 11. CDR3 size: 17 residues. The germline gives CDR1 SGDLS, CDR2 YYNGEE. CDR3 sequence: CASSFGLAGVGGYEQYF. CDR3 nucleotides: TGTGCCAGCAGCTTTGGACTAGCGGGAGTCGGGGGATACGAGCAGTACTTC.

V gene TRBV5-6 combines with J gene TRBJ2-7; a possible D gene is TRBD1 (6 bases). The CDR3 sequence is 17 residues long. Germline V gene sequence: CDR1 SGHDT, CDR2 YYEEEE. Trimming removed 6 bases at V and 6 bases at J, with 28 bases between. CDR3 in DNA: TGTGCCAGCACCATTTTCCTCTTGGTGGGGGCCATGGGCGAGCAGTACTTC. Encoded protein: CASTIFLLVGAMGEQYF.

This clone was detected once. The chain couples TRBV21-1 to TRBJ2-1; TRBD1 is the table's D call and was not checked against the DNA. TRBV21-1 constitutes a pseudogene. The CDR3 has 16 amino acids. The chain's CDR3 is CASSKALAGSGNEQFF. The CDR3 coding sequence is TGTGCCAGCAGCAAAGCGCTGGCAGGGTCCGGCAATGAGCAGTTCTTC.

The CDR3 reads CASSITGVYEKLFF. The CDR3 DNA reads TGTGCCAGTAGTATTACAGGGGTGTATGAAAAACTGTTTTTT. The rearrangement joins TRBV19 to TRBJ1-4; 7 bases align to TRBD1. The germline V gene has CDR1 LNHDA and CDR2 SQIVND (reference sequence). CDR3 length: 14 residues. V dropped 3 bases and J dropped 6; count of bases not matched to a gene: 4.

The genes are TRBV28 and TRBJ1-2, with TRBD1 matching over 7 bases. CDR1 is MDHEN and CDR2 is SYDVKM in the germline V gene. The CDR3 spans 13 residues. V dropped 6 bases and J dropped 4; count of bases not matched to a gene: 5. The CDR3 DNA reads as TGTGCCAGCAGCCTTGGGACAGTCTATGGCTACACCTTC. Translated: CASSLGTVYGYTF.

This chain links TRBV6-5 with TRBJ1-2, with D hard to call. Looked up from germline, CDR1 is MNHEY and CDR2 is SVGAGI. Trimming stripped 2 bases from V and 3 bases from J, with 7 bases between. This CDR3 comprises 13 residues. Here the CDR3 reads CASSYRTDYGYTF. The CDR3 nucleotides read TGTGCCAGCAGTTACCGGACCGACTATGGCTACACCTTC.

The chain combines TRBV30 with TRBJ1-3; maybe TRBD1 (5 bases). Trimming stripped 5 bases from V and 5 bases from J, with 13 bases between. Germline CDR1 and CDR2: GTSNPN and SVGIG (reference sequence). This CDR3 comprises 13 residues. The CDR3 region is CAWGTDQRNTIYF. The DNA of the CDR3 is TGTGCCTGGGGGACGGACCAGAGAAACACCATATATTTT.

CDR3 region: CASSPSQGPYEQYF. CDR3 coding DNA: TGTGCCAGCTCACCATCGCAGGGACCCTACGAGCAGTACTTC. The chain has TRBV18 and TRBJ2-7; possibly TRBD1 or TRBD2 for D (5 bases each). Looked up from germline, CDR1 is KGHSH and CDR2 is LQKENI. Trimming cost V 2 bases and J 2 bases, with 10 bases left between them. This CDR3 is built from 14 residues.

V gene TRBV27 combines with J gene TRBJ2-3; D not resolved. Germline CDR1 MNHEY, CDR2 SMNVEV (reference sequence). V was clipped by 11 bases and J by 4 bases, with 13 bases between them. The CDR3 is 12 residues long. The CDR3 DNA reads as TGTGCCTCCGGTCGGTCCGCAGATACGCAGTATTTT. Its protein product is CASGRSADTQYF.

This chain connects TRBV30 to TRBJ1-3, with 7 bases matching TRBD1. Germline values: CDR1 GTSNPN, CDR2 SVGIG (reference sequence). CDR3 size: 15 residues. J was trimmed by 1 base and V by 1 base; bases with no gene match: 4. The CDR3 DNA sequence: TGTGCCTGGAGTGCTTGGACAGGATCTGGAAACACCATATATTTT. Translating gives CAWSAWTGSGNTIYF.

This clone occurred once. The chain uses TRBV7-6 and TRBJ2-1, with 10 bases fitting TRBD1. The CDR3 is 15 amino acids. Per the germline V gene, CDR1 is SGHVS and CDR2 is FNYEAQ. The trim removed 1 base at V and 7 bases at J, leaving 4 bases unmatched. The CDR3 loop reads CASSLVVDRGNEQFF. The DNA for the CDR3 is TGTGCCAGCAGCTTAGTGGTGGACAGGGGGAATGAGCAGTTCTTC.

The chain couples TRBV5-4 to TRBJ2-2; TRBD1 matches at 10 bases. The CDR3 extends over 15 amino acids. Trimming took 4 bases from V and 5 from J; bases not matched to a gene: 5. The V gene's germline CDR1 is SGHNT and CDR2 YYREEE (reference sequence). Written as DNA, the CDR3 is TGTGCCAGCAGCCCCAGGACAGGGGGGACCGGGGAGCTGTTTTTT. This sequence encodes CASSPRTGGTGELFF.

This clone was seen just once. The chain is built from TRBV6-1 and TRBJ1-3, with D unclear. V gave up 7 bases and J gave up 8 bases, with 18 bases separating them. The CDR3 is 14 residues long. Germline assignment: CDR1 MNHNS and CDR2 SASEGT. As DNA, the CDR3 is TGTGCCAGCAACCTGGCCCTGGGAGAAGACACCATATATTTT. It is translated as CASNLALGEDTIYF.

The DNA for the CDR3 is TGTGCCAGCATACTCGGAAACACCATATATTTT. It yields the protein CASILGNTIYF. This chain joins TRBV27 and TRBJ1-3, with D hard to call. This CDR3 contains 11 residues. The germline V gene encodes CDR1 MNHEY and CDR2 SMNVEV (reference sequence). Trimming left V 7 bases short and J 4 bases short, with 5 bases between.

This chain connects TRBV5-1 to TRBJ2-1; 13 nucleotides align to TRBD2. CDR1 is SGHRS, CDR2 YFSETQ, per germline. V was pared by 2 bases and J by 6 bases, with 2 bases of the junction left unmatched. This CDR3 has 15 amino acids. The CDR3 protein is CASSLWTSGGNEQFF. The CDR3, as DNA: TGCGCCAGCAGCTTATGGACTAGCGGGGGCAATGAGCAGTTCTTC.

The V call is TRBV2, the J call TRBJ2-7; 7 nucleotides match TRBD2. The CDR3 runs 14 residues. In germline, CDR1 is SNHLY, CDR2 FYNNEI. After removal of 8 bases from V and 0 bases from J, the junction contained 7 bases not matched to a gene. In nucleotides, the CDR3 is TGTGCCAGCGTAACTAGCGCCAGCTCCTACGAGCAGTACTTC. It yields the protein CASVTSASSYEQYF.

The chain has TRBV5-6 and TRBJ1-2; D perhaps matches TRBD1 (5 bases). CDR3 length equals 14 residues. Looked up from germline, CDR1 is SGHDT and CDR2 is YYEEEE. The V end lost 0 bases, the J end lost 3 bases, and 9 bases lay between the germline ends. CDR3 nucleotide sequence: TGTGCCAGCAGCTTGGGACAGAATCACTATGGCTACACCTTC. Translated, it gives CASSLGQNHYGYTF.